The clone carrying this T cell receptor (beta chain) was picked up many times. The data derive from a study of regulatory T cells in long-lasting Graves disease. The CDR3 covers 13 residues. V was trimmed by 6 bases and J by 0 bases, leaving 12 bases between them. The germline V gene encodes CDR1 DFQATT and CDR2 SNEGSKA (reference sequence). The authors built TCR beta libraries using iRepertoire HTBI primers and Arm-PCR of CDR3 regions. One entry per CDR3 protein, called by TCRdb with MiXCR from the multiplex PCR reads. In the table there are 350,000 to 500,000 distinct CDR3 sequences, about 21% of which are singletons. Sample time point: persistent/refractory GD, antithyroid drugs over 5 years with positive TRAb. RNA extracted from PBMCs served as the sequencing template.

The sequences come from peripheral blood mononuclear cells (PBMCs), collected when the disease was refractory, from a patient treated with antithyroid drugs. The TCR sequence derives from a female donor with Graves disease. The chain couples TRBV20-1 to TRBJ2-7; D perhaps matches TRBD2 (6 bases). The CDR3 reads CSAVRESSYEQYF. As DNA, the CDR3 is TGCAGTGCCGTACGGGAGAGCTCCTACGAGCAGTACTTC.